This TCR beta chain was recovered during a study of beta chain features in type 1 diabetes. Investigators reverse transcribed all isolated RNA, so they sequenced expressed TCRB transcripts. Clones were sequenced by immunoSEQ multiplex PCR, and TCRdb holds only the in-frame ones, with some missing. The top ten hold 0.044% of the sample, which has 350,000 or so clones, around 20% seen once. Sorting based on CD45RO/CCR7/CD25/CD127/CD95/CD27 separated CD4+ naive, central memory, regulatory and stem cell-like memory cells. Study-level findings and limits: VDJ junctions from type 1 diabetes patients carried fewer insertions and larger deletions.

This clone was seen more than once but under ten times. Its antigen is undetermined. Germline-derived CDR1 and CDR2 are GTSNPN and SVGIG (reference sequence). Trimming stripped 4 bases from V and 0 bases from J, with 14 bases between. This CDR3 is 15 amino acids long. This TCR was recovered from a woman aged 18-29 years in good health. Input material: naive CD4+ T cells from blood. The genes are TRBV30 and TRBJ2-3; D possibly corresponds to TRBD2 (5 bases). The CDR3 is CAWMRAADSTDTQYF. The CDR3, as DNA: TGTGCCTGGATGAGGGCAGCGGATAGCACAGATACGCAGTATTTT.